The 14 T cell receptor beta chains given below trace back to one sample, sequenced in a study of control samples from healthy donors and cancer patients. Measured with immunoSEQ multiplex PCR; TCRdb has only the in-frame clones, and not every one. The profile shows about 160,000 clones, 70% to 90% of them singletons. The specimen sequenced was blood. These receptors originate from a man aged 30 to 45 in good health.

The chain carries TRBV29-1 and TRBJ2-7; D is uncertain. The germline gives CDR1 SQVTM, CDR2 ANQGSEA. V lost 4 bases, J lost 2 bases, and 15 bases lay in between. The CDR3 contains 14 residues. The CDR3 DNA follows: TGCAGCGTTGGAAGCCCCCAAACACCCTACGAGCAGTACTTC. This sequence encodes CSVGSPQTPYEQYF.

This rearrangement joins TRBV9 to TRBJ2-7, with 10 bases aligning to TRBD1. CDR1 and CDR2 (germline): SGDLS, YYNGEE. V was pared by 3 bases and J by 7 bases, with 19 bases of the junction left unmatched. This CDR3 contains 18 residues. The CDR3 DNA reads as TGTGCCAGCAGCGAGGAACCACGGGGGGACAGGGGTGCGTGGGAGCAGTACTTC. As protein: CASSEEPRGDRGAWEQYF.

For this clone: The same CDR3 arises from other DNA sequences in this sample as well. The J gene is TRBJ1-5, the V gene TRBV28; D is unclear. V was pared by 6 bases and J by 1 base, with 10 bases between. This CDR3 region has 14 residues. The germline CDR1 and CDR2 sequences are MDHEN and SYDVKM. The CDR3 bases are TGTGCCAGCAGCTCTGGTGGGAGCAATCAGCCCCAGCATTTT. Protein sequence: CASSSGGSNQPQHF.

The rearrangement uses TRBV5-4 and TRBJ2-3; TRBD2 aligns across 7 bases. The V gene's germline CDR1 is SGHNT and CDR2 YYREEE (reference sequence). V lost 7 bases, J lost 3 bases, and 14 bases stayed unmatched. The CDR3 is 16 amino acids. For the CDR3, the DNA is TGTGCCAGCTCACTACTGCGCGGGAGAGGAACAGATACGCAGTATTTT. The encoded protein is CASSLLRGRGTDTQYF. Using reference TRBV5-4 and TRBJ2-3 for the parts outside the CDR3, the full variable domain is ETGVTQSPTHLIKTRGQQVTLRCSSQSGHNTVSWYQQALGQGPQFIFQYYREEENGRGNFPPRFSGLQFPNYSSELNVNALELDDSALYLCASSLLRGRGTDTQYFGPGTRLTVL.

This chain joins TRBV12-3 or TRBV12-4 and TRBJ2-3, with D possibly being TRBD2 (5 bases). CDR3 length: 12 residues. Trimming left V 1 base short and J 8 bases short, with 7 bases between. The CDR3 coding sequence is TGTGCCAGCAGTTTAGACGCGGGTACGCAGTATTTT. The encoded protein is CASSLDAGTQYF.

The gene calls are TRBV19 and TRBJ2-6; D gene unclear. V lost 3 bases to trimming and J lost 2 bases, with 2 bases between them. The CDR3 contains 13 residues. The germline V gene has CDR1 LNHDA and CDR2 SQIVND (reference sequence). In DNA, the CDR3 is TGTGCCAGTAGTATCGCTGGGGCCAACGTCCTGACTTTC. Amino acids: CASSIAGANVLTF.

The V gene is TRBV19, the J gene TRBJ1-3, with D possibly being TRBD1 (6 bases). The CDR3 runs 14 residues. Germline V gene sequence: CDR1 LNHDA, CDR2 SQIVND (reference sequence). Trimming removed 5 bases at V and 1 base at J, with 9 bases between. Here the CDR3 DNA reads TGTGCCAGTAGTCTCCAGGGGTCTGGAAACACCATATATTTT. Translation gives CASSLQGSGNTIYF. The full variable domain, rest sourced from reference TRBV19 and TRBJ1-3, is DGGITQSPKYLFRKEGQNVTLSCEQNLNHDAMYWYRQDPGQGLRLIYYSQIVNDFQKGDIAEGYSVSREKKESFPLTVTSAQKNPTAFYLCASSLQGSGNTIYFGEGSWLTVV.

The V call is TRBV19, the J call TRBJ2-4; the match to TRBD2 covers 9 bases. The CDR3 has 18 residues. V was clipped by 3 bases and J by 3 bases; unmatched bases: 12. CDR1 is LNHDA and CDR2 is SQIVND in the germline V gene (reference sequence). For the CDR3, the DNA is TGTGCCAGTAGTATTCGGGCGGTTAGCGGGAGTGACAAAAACATTCAGTACTTC. Its protein is CASSIRAVSGSDKNIQYF.

V gene TRBV4-1 combines with J gene TRBJ2-1; the D gene is possibly TRBD1 (6 bases). The V end lost 0 bases, the J end lost 7 bases, and 16 bases lay between the germline ends. The germline V gene encodes CDR1 MGHRA and CDR2 YSYEKL. CDR3 length equals 16 residues. The CDR3 DNA is TGCGCCAGCAGCCAAGAAGGCAGGGGAAGGTTAAATGAGCAGTTCTTC. It yields the protein CASSQEGRGRLNEQFF.

This clone is a singleton in its sample. This chain joins TRBV6-5 and TRBJ1-4; D may be TRBD1 (6 bases). CDR1 and CDR2 (germline): MNHEY, SVGAGI. The V gene lost 4 bases and the J gene lost 8 bases, with 17 bases spanning the gap. The CDR3 totals 15 residues. The CDR3 protein is CASSSKGGGVEKLFF. The CDR3 bases are TGTGCCAGCAGTTCAAAGGGGGGAGGAGTAGAAAAACTGTTTTTT.

The chain employs TRBV29-1 and TRBJ2-5, with TRBD2 as a possible D gene (6 bases). Germline CDR1 and CDR2: SQVTM and ANQGSEA. Between the trimmed V and J ends, which lost 6 bases and 4 bases, there was a span of 12 bases. The CDR3 has 12 residues. CDR3: CSVGRLLETQYF. The CDR3 nucleotides read TGCAGCGTAGGGAGGCTCCTAGAGACCCAGTACTTC.

This rearrangement joins TRBV19 to TRBJ1-6; D is possibly TRBD1 (6 bases). The CDR3 loop spans 13 amino acids. Germline V gene sequence: CDR1 LNHDA, CDR2 SQIVND (reference sequence). Between the trimmed V and J ends, which lost 4 bases and 5 bases, there was a span of 6 bases. For the CDR3, the DNA is TGTGCCAGTAGTAAGGGGGATAATTCACCCCTCCACTTT. Its translation: CASSKGDNSPLHF.

The V and J genes are TRBV9 and TRBJ2-1, with a weak D call TRBD1 (6 bases). The germline V and J ends were trimmed by 2 bases and 3 bases, with 12 bases remaining between them. Germline-derived CDR1 and CDR2 are SGDLS and YYNGEE. The CDR3 covers 15 residues. CDR3 region: CASSVRQEDYNEQFF. The CDR3 DNA sequence: TGTGCCAGCAGCGTCCGACAGGAGGACTACAATGAGCAGTTCTTC. Filled out from reference TRBV9 and TRBJ2-1, the complete variable domain reads DSGVTQTPKHLITATGQRVTLRCSPRSGDLSVYWYQQSLDQGLQFLIQYYNGEERAKGNILERFSAQQFPDLHSELNLSSLELGDSALYFCASSVRQEDYNEQFFGPGTRLTVL.

Of note for this clone: Other DNA sequences within the sample encode an identical CDR3. The rearrangement joins TRBV5-5 to TRBJ2-5; 11 bases match TRBD2. The CDR3 sequence is 15 residues long. CDR1 and CDR2 from the germline V gene are SGHKS and YYEKEE (reference sequence). J was trimmed by 5 bases and V by 0 bases; bases with no gene match: 3. The CDR3 region is CASSLEGTSGETQYF. CDR3 nucleotides: TGTGCCAGCAGCTTGGAAGGGACTAGCGGTGAGACCCAGTACTTC.